The subject of this entry is one TCR beta chain. The data belong to a study of blood T cell repertoires in COVID-19. Study overall: Sample material is recorded as cDNA or gDNA derived from T cells, B-cell-depleted T cells, or PBMCs.

TCRdb's table, derived via immunoSEQ multiplex PCR, lists solely in-frame clones and lacks some. The sample yields some 190,000 clones, about 77% seen once. The participants were between about 18 and 89 years old and came from under 25 US areas. V lost 0 bases to trimming and J lost 8 bases; unmatched junction nucleotides: 7. Germline values: CDR1 MGHRA, CDR2 YSYEKL. This CDR3 is built from 17 residues. This sequence was found in a woman aged 45-59 years with acute COVID-19. This chain joins TRBV4-1 and TRBJ1-4; 12 bases fit TRBD1. Sequencing used PBMCs or T cells enriched from blood (not recorded which). The CDR3 sequence: CASSQDGTGGVMEKLFF. The DNA for the CDR3 is TGCGCCAGCAGCCAAGATGGGACAGGGGGCGTAATGGAAAAACTGTTTTTT.